A single sample gave rise to the 11 T cell receptor beta chains below, sequenced in a study of CD8 T cells in ankylosing spondylitis. One entry per CDR3 protein, called by TCRdb with MiXCR from the 5' RACE reads. The table shows roughly 140,000 distinct CDR3 sequences, with 40% to 50% occurring only once. The source material was synovial fluid, either unsorted or a sorted T cell fraction (not recorded which). Receptors originate from a male donor with ankylosing spondylitis.

The gene calls are TRBV7-6 and TRBJ2-7, with TRBD1 as a possible D gene (5 bases). The CDR3 has 15 residues. Germline-derived CDR1 and CDR2 are SGHVS and FNYEAQ. The germline V and J ends were trimmed by 2 bases and 4 bases, with 15 bases remaining between them. CDR3 region: CASSLRQNKGYEQYF. CDR3 bases: TGTGCCAGCAGCTTACGACAAAACAAGGGGTACGAGCAGTACTTC.

The rearrangement uses TRBV7-6 and TRBJ2-7, with D unclear. This CDR3 contains 14 residues. The V and J ends lost 6 bases and 0 bases respectively, with 12 bases between them. The germline CDR1 and CDR2 sequences are SGHVS and FNYEAQ. In nucleotides, the CDR3 is TGTGCCAGCAGACCTGACCCCACCTCCTACGAGCAGTACTTC. Residues: CASRPDPTSYEQYF.

This sequence joins TRBV4-1 and TRBJ2-5, with a weak D call TRBD1 (6 bases). The germline CDR1 and CDR2 sequences are MGHRA and YSYEKL. V lost 2 bases and J lost 5, with 12 bases in between. The CDR3 covers 14 residues. The CDR3 coding sequence is TGCGCCAGCAGCCAACAGGGGTATCGCGAGACCCAGTACTTC. Protein product: CASSQQGYRETQYF.

The gene calls are TRBV16 and TRBJ1-5, with TRBD1 identical over 9 bases. CDR1 is KGHSY and CDR2 is FQNENV in the germline V gene. The CDR3 has 19 residues. J was trimmed by 3 bases and V by 0 bases; bases with no gene match: 12. CDR3 nucleotide sequence: TGTGCCAGCAGCCAATCTATCTTCTGGGGGACAGGGAACAATCAGCCCCAGCATTTT. The encoded protein is CASSQSIFWGTGNNQPQHF.

This clonotype was observed at least ten times. The rearrangement links TRBV7-9 to TRBJ2-1, with D perhaps TRBD1 (6 bases). Deletions cut 5 bases from V and 8 bases from J, with 25 bases between. Germline loops: CDR1 SEHNR, CDR2 FQNEAQ (reference sequence). This CDR3 has 17 residues. This CDR3 is CASSPLKDRLPGHEQFF. DNA of the CDR3: TGTGCCAGCAGCCCGTTAAAGGACAGACTCCCCGGCCATGAGCAGTTCTTC.

The genes are TRBV28 and TRBJ1-1; D may be TRBD1 (6 bases). The CDR3 extends over 16 amino acids. Between the trimmed V and J ends, which lost 4 bases and 0 bases, there was a span of 15 bases. Per germline, CDR1 MDHEN and CDR2 SYDVKM. The CDR3 here is CASSSTGLGMNTEAFF. In DNA, the CDR3 is TGTGCCAGCAGTTCCACAGGGCTCGGGATGAACACTGAAGCTTTCTTT.

This clonotype was seen a few times. The chain uses TRBV6-1 and TRBJ1-6; TRBD1 is a possible D gene (5 bases). CDR3 size: 19 residues. With 2 bases removed from V and 8 bases from J, the gap between germline ends came to 25 bases. Germline V gives CDR1 MNHNS, CDR2 SASEGT. The CDR3: CASSETVKAAGTEYSPLHF. The CDR3 coding sequence is TGTGCCAGCAGTGAAACGGTAAAGGCGGCCGGGACCGAGTATTCACCCCTCCACTTT.

V usage is TRBV28 and J usage is TRBJ2-6, with TRBD1 matching over 7 bases. Germline values: CDR1 MDHEN, CDR2 SYDVKM. V was pared by 3 bases and J by 2 bases, with 4 bases of the junction left unmatched. The CDR3 has 16 residues. The CDR3 DNA follows: TGTGCCAGCAGTTTGCAGGGGGATGCTGGGGCCAACGTCCTGACTTTC. Translated, it gives CASSLQGDAGANVLTF.

The CDR3 sequence is CASSLLGGFTWRLRVTEAFF. The CDR3 region has the DNA TGTGCCAGCAGCTTACTTGGGGGTTTTACCTGGAGACTCCGGGTTACTGAAGCTTTCTTT. This chain uses TRBV11-1 with TRBJ1-1; tentative D call: TRBD1 (5 bases). CDR1 and CDR2 from the germline V gene are SGHAT and FQDESV (reference sequence). With 2 bases removed from V and 5 bases from J, the gap between germline ends came to 30 bases. The CDR3 has 20 residues.

This clonotype was seen a few times. The chain employs TRBV4-3 and TRBJ1-4; maybe TRBD1 (5 bases). The V end lost 0 bases, the J end lost 2 bases, and 13 bases lay between the germline ends. The CDR3 has 17 residues. Germline V gene lookup returns CDR1 LGHNA and CDR2 YSLEER. The CDR3 spells CASSQERTGHTNEKLFF. The CDR3 DNA follows: TGCGCCAGCAGCCAAGAACGAACGGGGCATACTAATGAAAAACTGTTTTTT.

In its sample, this clonotype was seen once. CDR3 bases: TGCAGTGCTACCGTCGGACTAGCGGGGTCCTACGAGCAGTACTTC. This codes for CSATVGLAGSYEQYF. J is TRBJ2-7 and V is TRBV20-1; TRBD2 matches 12 bases. The CDR3 is made up of 15 amino acids. CDR1 and CDR2 (germline): DFQATT, SNEGSKA (reference sequence). V shed 4 bases and J 1 base; nucleotides not matched to a gene: 5.